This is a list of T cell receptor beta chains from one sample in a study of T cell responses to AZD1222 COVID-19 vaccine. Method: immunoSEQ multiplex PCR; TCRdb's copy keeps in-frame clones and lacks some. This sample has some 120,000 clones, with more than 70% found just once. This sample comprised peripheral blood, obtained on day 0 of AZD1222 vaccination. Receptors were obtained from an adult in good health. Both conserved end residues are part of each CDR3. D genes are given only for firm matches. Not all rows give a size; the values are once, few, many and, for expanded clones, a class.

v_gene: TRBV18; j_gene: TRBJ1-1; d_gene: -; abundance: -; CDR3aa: CASSPMDSHTEAFF; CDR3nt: TGTGCCAGCTCACCCATGGACAGCCACACTGAAGCTTTCTTT
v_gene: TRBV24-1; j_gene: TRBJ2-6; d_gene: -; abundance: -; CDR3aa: CATSSNRVGGANVLTF; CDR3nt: TGTGCCACCAGTTCCAACAGGGTCGGGGGGGCCAACGTCCTGACTTTC
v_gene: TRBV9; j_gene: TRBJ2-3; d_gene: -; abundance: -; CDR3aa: CASSPRRDTQYF; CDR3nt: TGTGCCAGCAGCCCCCGCCGGGATACGCAGTATTTT
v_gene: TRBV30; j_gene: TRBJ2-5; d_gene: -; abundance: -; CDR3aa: CACRLDLETQYF; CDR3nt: TGTGCCTGCCGACTAGACCTAGAGACCCAGTACTTC
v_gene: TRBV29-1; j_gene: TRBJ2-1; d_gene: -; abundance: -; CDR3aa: CSHSTVYNEQFF; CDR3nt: TGCAGCCATTCGACAGTGTACAATGAGCAGTTCTTC
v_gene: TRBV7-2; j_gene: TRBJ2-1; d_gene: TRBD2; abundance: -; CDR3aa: CASSLGTSGSGNEQFF; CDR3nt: TGTGCCAGCAGCTTAGGGACTAGCGGGAGTGGCAATGAGCAGTTCTTC
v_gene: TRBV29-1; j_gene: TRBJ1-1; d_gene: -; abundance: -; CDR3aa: CSAEYGNTEAFF; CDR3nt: TGCAGCGCTGAGTACGGGAACACTGAAGCTTTCTTT
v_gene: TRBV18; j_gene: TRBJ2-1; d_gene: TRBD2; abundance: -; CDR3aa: CASSPLGRGSEQFF; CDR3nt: TGTGCCAGCTCACCGCTCGGGAGGGGCAGTGAGCAGTTCTTC
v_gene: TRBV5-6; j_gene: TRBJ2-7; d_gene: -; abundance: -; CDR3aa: CASSLGQGKYEQYF; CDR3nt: TGTGCCAGCAGCTTGGGCCAGGGGAAGTACGAGCAGTACTTC
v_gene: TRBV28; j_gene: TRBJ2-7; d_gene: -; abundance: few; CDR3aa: CASSLGRVYEQYF; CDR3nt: TGTGCCAGCAGTTTAGGCAGGGTCTACGAGCAGTACTTC
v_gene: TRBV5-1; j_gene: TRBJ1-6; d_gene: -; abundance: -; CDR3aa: CASSLGDYNSPLHF; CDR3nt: TGCGCCAGCAGCTTGGGGGATTATAATTCACCCCTCCACTTT
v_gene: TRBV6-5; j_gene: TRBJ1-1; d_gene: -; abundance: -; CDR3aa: CASSPGRGTEAFF; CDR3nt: TGTGCCAGCAGTCCGGGACGGGGCACTGAAGCTTTCTTT
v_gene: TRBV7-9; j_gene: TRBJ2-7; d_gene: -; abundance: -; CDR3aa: CASSHRAQLSYEQYF; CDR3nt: TGTGCCAGCAGCCACCGGGCGCAGCTCTCCTACGAGCAGTACTTC
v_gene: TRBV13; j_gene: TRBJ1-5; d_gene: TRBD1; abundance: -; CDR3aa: CASSVGQGPGQPQHF; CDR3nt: TGTGCCAGCAGCGTAGGACAGGGACCCGGGCAGCCCCAGCATTTT
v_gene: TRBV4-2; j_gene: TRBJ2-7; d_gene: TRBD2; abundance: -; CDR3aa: CASSQWSSGSSYEQYF; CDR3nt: TGTGCCAGCAGCCAGTGGTCTAGCGGGAGCTCCTACGAGCAGTACTTC